This T cell receptor (beta chain) was retrieved from a study of beta chain features in type 1 diabetes. The study, taken as a whole, reports: Moderate but significant shortening of TCRB CDR3s was recorded in all four CD4+ subsets from Type 1 diabetes patients. In the patient group, naive, central memory and Treg TCRB repertoires seemed more alike than in the healthy donor group.

About this clone: Its target is not known.

CD45RO/CCR7/CD25/CD127/CD95/CD27 separated CD4+ naive, central memory, regulatory and stem cell-like memory cells by sorting. Since all of the isolated RNA was reverse transcribed, expressed TCRB transcripts were what got sequenced. TCRdb keeps only in-frame clones here, not all; method: immunoSEQ multiplex PCR. The sample lists about 260,000 clones, over 20% occurring once. The CDR3 loop spans 14 amino acids. V lost 6 bases, J lost 5 bases, and 8 bases stayed unmatched. The germline gives CDR1 MDHEN, CDR2 SYDVKM. The chain joins TRBV28 to TRBJ2-7; 9 nucleotides agree with TRBD1. Sequenced material: naive CD4+ T cells from blood. The clonotype comes from a woman in her 40s with type 1 diabetes. CDR3 protein: CASRTGTGYDEQYF. DNA for the CDR3: TGTGCCAGCAGGACCGGGACAGGGTATGACGAGCAGTACTTC.